Listed below are T cell receptor beta chains from one sample, sequenced in a study of T cells in localized non-small cell lung cancer. Assay used: immunoSEQ multiplex PCR; TCRdb lists only in-frame clones, some missing. The table shows fewer than 5,000 clones, with less than 35% occurring only once. Sequencing was performed on lung tumor tissue, taken before any cancer treatment. The source is a woman aged 35-75 years with stage II squamous cell lung carcinoma. CDR3s include the opening cysteine and the closing phenylalanine or tryptophan. Fields, in order: clone size, V gene, D gene, J gene, CDR3 DNA, CDR3 protein. A D gene is named only where the DNA matches it firmly. The listing skips clone size in some rows; elsewhere it reads once, few, many or a size class.

NA	TRBV19	TRBD1	TRBJ1-5	TGTGCCAGTAGTATAGATAGGACAGGGTCTCAGCCCCAGCATTTT	CASSIDRTGSQPQHF
once	TRBV5-1	TRBD1	TRBJ2-5	TGCGCCAGCAGCTTCATACAGGGGTCTCAAGAGACCCAGTACTTC	CASSFIQGSQETQYF
NA	TRBV6-8	TRBD2	TRBJ2-2	TGTGCCAGCAGCCCTAGCGGGACAATGGACACCGGGGAGCTGTTTTTT	CASSPSGTMDTGELFF
NA	TRBV28	NA	TRBJ1-5	TGTGCCAGCAGTCCACAGATGGGCAATCAGCCCCAGCATTTT	CASSPQMGNQPQHF
NA	TRBV11-3	TRBD2	TRBJ2-7	TGTGCCAGCAGCTCTACTAGCGGGAGCCCTCACGAGCAGTACTTC	CASSSTSGSPHEQYF
few	TRBV19	NA	TRBJ1-1	TGTGCCAGTAGTATCTCGAGGGCTGGGAACACTGAAGCTTTCTTT	CASSISRAGNTEAFF
few	TRBV11-3	TRBD1	TRBJ1-1	TGTGCCAGCAGCGAGGACAGGGCAGAAAACACTGAAGCTTTCTTT	CASSEDRAENTEAFF
medium-sized	TRBV19	NA	TRBJ1-2	TGTGCCAGTAATGACGGGGTATTGAGCTACACCTTC	CASNDGVLSYTF
few	TRBV14	NA	TRBJ2-3	TGTGCCAGCAGCCAAACGGCTCTAACATTTCCGTATTTT	CASSQTALTFPYF
few	TRBV28	TRBD1	TRBJ2-7	TGTGCCAGCAGTCTCCGGGACAGGAACTTGAACTTC	CASSLRDRNLNF
few	TRBV28	NA	TRBJ1-2	TGTGCCAGCAGTTTCTTCCGGAGGGACTATGGCTACACCTTC	CASSFFRRDYGYTF
NA	TRBV5-1	NA	TRBJ1-1	TGCGCCAGCAGCTTGGTTGGGACGGGCACTGAAGCTTTCTTT	CASSLVGTGTEAFF